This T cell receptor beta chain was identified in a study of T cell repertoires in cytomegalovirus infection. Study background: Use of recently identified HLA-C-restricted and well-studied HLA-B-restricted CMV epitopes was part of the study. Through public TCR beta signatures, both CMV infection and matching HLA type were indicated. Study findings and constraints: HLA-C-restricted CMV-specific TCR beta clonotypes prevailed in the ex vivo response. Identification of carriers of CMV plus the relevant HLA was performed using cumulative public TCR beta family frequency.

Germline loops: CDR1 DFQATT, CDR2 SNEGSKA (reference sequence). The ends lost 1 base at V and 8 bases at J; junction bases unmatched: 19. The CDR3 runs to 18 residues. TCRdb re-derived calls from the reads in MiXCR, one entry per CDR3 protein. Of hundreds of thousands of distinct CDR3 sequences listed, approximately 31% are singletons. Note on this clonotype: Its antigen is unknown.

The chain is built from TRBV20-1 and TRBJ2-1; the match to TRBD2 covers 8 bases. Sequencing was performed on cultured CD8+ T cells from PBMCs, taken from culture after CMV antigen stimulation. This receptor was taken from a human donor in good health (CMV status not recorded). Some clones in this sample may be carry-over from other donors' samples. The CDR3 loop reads CSARVWGASGYLFDEQFF. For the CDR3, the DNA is TGCAGTGCTAGAGTGTGGGGGGCTAGCGGGTATCTTTTTGATGAGCAGTTCTTC.